Following are 11 T cell receptor beta chains from one sample sequenced in a study of T cell repertoires in aging, cancer and after chemotherapy (dated by TCRdb to between 2017 and 2020). Sequencing was carried out with an Illumina MiSeq. Multiplex touch-down PCR with a mixed TRB-A/B primer pool was used to amplify rearranged TRB sequences covering the V, D and J segments. In TCRdb, the public reads were trimmed at Q25 with fastp and aligned with MiXCR, with productive beta chains retained. Entries are consolidated by CDR3 protein sequence, retaining the most common genes and DNA. The sample records about 5,000 distinct CDR3 sequences, 33% of which are singletons. The ten top clones hold roughly 13% of the sample. Instead of sorted cells or RNA, genomic DNA extracted from peripheral blood served as the source for amplifying TCR beta rearrangements. The sequenced sample was blood. The source of these receptors is a human donor with a blood cancer.

This clonotype is categorized as medium-sized. The junction departs from the called germline gene at one end, perhaps through a read error. The V gene is TRBV6-5, the J gene TRBJ2-7, with D unresolved. Germline CDR1 reads MNHEY; CDR2 reads SVGAGI. The CDR3 is 13 residues long. The CDR3 DNA is TGTGCCAGCAGTTACTCGACCTCCTACGAGGAGTACTTC. Residues: CASSYSTSYEEYF.

The chain links TRBV6-5 to TRBJ1-1; 7 nucleotides line up with TRBD1. CDR1 and CDR2 (germline): MNHEY, SVGAGI. After removal of 5 bases from V and 0 bases from J, the junction contained 6 bases not matched to a gene. The CDR3 has 15 residues. The CDR3 reads CASSTLRGLNTEAFF. DNA for the CDR3: TGTGCCAGCAGTACATTGAGGGGGCTGAACACTGAAGCTTTCTTT.

The J gene is TRBJ2-7, the V gene TRBV20-1, with TRBD2 matching over 10 bases. Germline V gene sequence: CDR1 DFQATT, CDR2 SNEGSKA (reference sequence). The junction had 5 bases not matched to a gene; V was cut back by 5 bases and J by 1 base. The CDR3 has 14 amino acids. CDR3 coding DNA: TGCAGTGCTTTTAGCGGGGGGCGATCCTACGAGCAGTACTTC. Translation: CSAFSGGRSYEQYF.

The V and J genes are TRBV12-3 or TRBV12-4 and TRBJ2-2; 12 nucleotides align to TRBD1. The CDR3 is 17 amino acids. Trimming removed 5 bases from V and 4 bases from J; junction bases left unmatched: 8. The CDR3, as DNA: TGTGCCAGCAGTCCACAGGGGGACAGGGGGCCCACCGGGGAGCTGTTTTTT. It is translated as CASSPQGDRGPTGELFF.

Within the sample, this clonotype is medium-sized. The chain links TRBV30 to TRBJ1-4; D uncertain. The CDR3 has 13 residues. CDR1 is GTSNPN, CDR2 SVGIG, per germline (reference sequence). V was trimmed by 1 base and J by 4 bases, leaving 7 bases between them. The CDR3 bases are TGTGCCTGGAGTGCCCGGATTAATGAAAAACTGTTTTTT. Translated, it gives CAWSARINEKLFF.

This clonotype was picked up a small number of times. The chain links TRBV6-5 to TRBJ2-5; 7 nucleotides agree with TRBD1. The CDR3 is 16 amino acids. Germline lookup yields CDR1 MNHEY and CDR2 SVGAGI. Unmatched junction bases numbered 10, after V lost 5 bases and J lost 1 base. The CDR3 DNA follows: TGTGCCAGCAGTCCCCCGACAGGGACCTTCCAAGAGACCCAGTACTTC. This translates into CASSPPTGTFQETQYF.

Of note for this clonotype: With a much larger clone just one base away, this may be a read error. This rearrangement joins TRBV19 to TRBJ2-1, with a tentative D call TRBD1 (6 bases). Germline values: CDR1 LNHDA, CDR2 SQIVND (reference sequence). The CDR3 is 15 amino acids. V shed 3 bases and J shed 2 bases, with 11 bases lying between them. The CDR3 loop is CASSMSDSPYNEQFF. CDR3 bases: TGTGCCAGTAGTATGTCGGACAGCCCCTACAATGAGCAGTTCTTC.

Judged by abundance, this clonotype is large. CDR3 amino acids: CSVGTDSSYNEQFF. The CDR3 nucleotides are TGCAGCGTCGGGACCGATAGCTCCTACAATGAGCAGTTCTTC. The chain has TRBV29-1 and TRBJ2-1, with D tentatively TRBD1 or TRBD2 (5 bases each). From germline, CDR1 is SQVTM and CDR2 ANQGSEA. The length of the CDR3 is 14 residues. Trimming shortened V by 6 bases and J by 0 bases, and 12 bases separated the two germline ends.

This sequence joins TRBV5-6 and TRBJ2-3; D remains ambiguous. CDR3 size: 18 residues. Trimming cost V 4 bases and J 0 bases, with 21 bases left between them. CDR1 and CDR2 (germline): SGHDT, YYEEEE. CDR3: CASSRVLDLSSSTDTQYF. The CDR3 bases are TGTGCCAGCAGCCGAGTTTTGGATCTATCAAGTAGCACAGATACGCAGTATTTT.

This clonotype is classed as medium-sized. The chain couples TRBV15 to TRBJ1-1; D not resolved. This CDR3 spans 12 amino acids. Looked up from germline, CDR1 is LNHNV and CDR2 is YYDKDF (reference sequence). Trimming shortened V by 9 bases and J by 0 bases, and 8 bases separated the two germline ends. This chain's CDR3 is CATRRVNTEAFF. CDR3 sequence (DNA): TGTGCCACGCGGCGGGTGAACACTGAAGCTTTCTTT.

The rearrangement uses TRBV10-2 and TRBJ2-2; 7 nucleotides line up with TRBD1. The germline CDR1 and CDR2 sequences are WSHSY and SAAADI. The V segment lost 11 bases and the J segment 7 bases; nucleotides outside the gene matches: 7. The CDR3 extends over 12 amino acids. In DNA form, the CDR3 reads TGCGCCTCCCGAGGGGGCTTCGGGGAGCTGTTTTTT. Amino acid sequence: CASRGGFGELFF.